This T cell receptor (beta chain) was documented in a study of cytomegalovirus exposure and HLA in healthy donors. Study-level results: Apart from CMV serostatus, no immune exposure information was available.

The PCR was carried out with 60 Vbeta primers and 13 Jbeta primers. Method: immunoSEQ multiplex PCR; TCRdb's copy keeps in-frame clones and lacks some. The sample carries around 150,000 clones, 80% to 90% recorded once. Worth noting for this clone: The antigen remains undetermined.

The receptor's source is a man aged 18 to 29 in good health and CMV-seropositive. The sample was PBMCs.

The CDR3 protein is CATSRGGQGAYQPQHF. The CDR3 coding sequence is TGTGCCACCAGCAGGGGGGGACAGGGGGCCTATCAGCCCCAGCATTTT. V is TRBV15 and J is TRBJ1-5, with 12 positions matching TRBD1. The CDR3 has 16 amino acids. Germline CDR1 reads LNHNV; CDR2 reads YYDKDF (reference sequence). V was clipped by 3 bases and J by 5 bases; unmatched bases: 5.